This is a list of T cell receptor beta chains from one sample in a study of blood T cell repertoires in COVID-19. Measured with immunoSEQ multiplex PCR; TCRdb has only the in-frame clones, and not every one. Here the sample spans roughly 120,000 clones, 92% being singletons. The sample was peripheral blood. These receptors all come from a man aged 45-65 years with COVID-19, enrolled during active disease. CDR3s include the opening cysteine and the closing phenylalanine or tryptophan. The D gene is left open where the match is weak. Rows may omit the clone size; those that give it use once, few, many or a size class.

TRBJ1-1,TRBV6-1,.,TRBD1,TGTGCCAGCAGTGCCGGGACAGCCCTCATGAACACTGAAGCTTTCTTT,CASSAGTALMNTEAFF
TRBJ1-1,TRBV15,.,.,TGTGCCACCAGCACGGGACACGGGAACACTGAAGCTTTCTTT,CATSTGHGNTEAFF
TRBJ1-4,TRBV13,.,.,TGTGCCAGCAGCTTGTGGTTAGAGGAAAAACTGTTTTTT,CASSLWLEEKLFF
TRBJ2-3,TRBV7-9,.,.,TGTGCCAGCAGCTTATTGGTGGGAGAGGTGCAGTATTTT,CASSLLVGEVQYF
TRBJ2-1,TRBV24-1,once,.,TGTGCCACCAGTCGAGCGGACCCTTACAATGAGCAGTTCTTC,CATSRADPYNEQFF
TRBJ1-2,TRBV29-1,.,.,TGCAGCGTTGGGAGGGATGCGGGATTCACATATGGCTACACCTTC,CSVGRDAGFTYGYTF
TRBJ1-5,TRBV27,.,.,TGTGCCAGCAGTTTATGGGGGGAAGGTCAGCCCCAGCATTTT,CASSLWGEGQPQHF
TRBJ1-3,TRBV28,.,.,TGTGCCAGCAGGGCTGGAGGGAAGGGGATTAGAAACACCATATATTTT,CASRAGGKGIRNTIYF
TRBJ2-2,TRBV5-1,.,.,TGCGCCAGCAGCTTGGAGGCAGGGGCGGGCACCGGGGAGCTGTTTTTT,CASSLEAGAGTGELFF
TRBJ1-6,TRBV27,.,TRBD1,TGTGCCAGCAGCTCCGGGGACAGGGTTTCTCCCCTCCACTTT,CASSSGDRVSPLHF
TRBJ2-2,TRBV6-6,.,TRBD1,TGTGCCAGCAGCCCCGACAGGGTCACCGGGGAGCTGTTTTTT,CASSPDRVTGELFF
TRBJ1-4,TRBV5-1,.,.,TGCGCCAGTACCTGGAGCAGCCCTAATGAAAAACTGTTTTTT,CASTWSSPNEKLFF
TRBJ1-1,TRBV25-1,.,TRBD1,TGTGCCAGCAGGGGACAGGGGCATAACACTGAAGCTTTCTTT,CASRGQGHNTEAFF
TRBJ2-7,TRBV28,.,TRBD2,TGTGCCAGCAGTCCCCCGCCCGGGACTAGCTTTCAATCCCAGCAGTACTTC,CASSPPPGTSFQSQQYF
TRBJ2-3,TRBV29-1,.,TRBD2,TGCAGCGTTGCCGTCCGGGAGGGCACAGATACGCAGTATTTT,CSVAVREGTDTQYF
TRBJ2-1,TRBV7-9,.,.,TGTGCCAGCAGCCCAAACGAGGGTGAGCAGTTCTTC,CASSPNEGEQFF
TRBJ2-2,TRBV27,.,.,TGTGCCAGCAGTTTAGGAGGAACCGGGGAGCTGTTTTTT,CASSLGGTGELFF
TRBJ2-7,TRBV7-7,.,TRBD1,TGTGCCAGCAGTCCGGGACAGGGTAACGAGCAGTACTTC,CASSPGQGNEQYF
TRBJ2-5,TRBV2,.,.,TGTGCCAGCAGACCTAAGACAGGCCAACAAGAGACCCAGTACTTC,CASRPKTGQQETQYF
TRBJ2-3,TRBV15,.,.,TGTGCCACCAGCAGATTCCAAGGAGGGGATACGCAGTATTTT,CATSRFQGGDTQYF
TRBJ2-3,TRBV11-3,.,TRBD2,TGTGCCAGCAGCTTAGGAGGACTAGCGCAGGATACGCAGTATTTT,CASSLGGLAQDTQYF
TRBJ2-5,TRBV5-1,.,TRBD2,TGCGCCAGCAGCCAAGGGACTAGCGGGGAACAACCACAGTACTTC,CASSQGTSGEQPQYF
TRBJ1-5,TRBV27,.,.,TGTGCCAGCAGCCGAACAGGGCGGCAGCCCCAGCATTTT,CASSRTGRQPQHF
TRBJ2-2,TRBV5-5,.,.,TGTGCCAGCAGCCCGGACTTAGCGAACACCGGGGAGCTGTTTTTT,CASSPDLANTGELFF
TRBJ2-1,TRBV19,.,TRBD2,TGTGCCAGTAGCCGTACTAGCGGAGGGCTTTCCTACAATGAGCAGTTCTTC,CASSRTSGGLSYNEQFF
TRBJ2-5,TRBV29-1,.,TRBD1,TGCAGCACTTCGACAGGGGGCTTGGAGACCCAGTACTTC,CSTSTGGLETQYF
TRBJ1-1,TRBV30,.,.,TGTGCCTGGGGACGTATGAACACTGAAGCTTTCTTT,CAWGRMNTEAFF
TRBJ1-1,TRBV11-2,.,.,TGTGCCAGCAGCTCGTCGGGTCTTGAAGCTTTCTTT,CASSSSGLEAFF
TRBJ1-1,TRBV7-9,.,.,TGTGCCAGCAGCCCCGGACAGGAAGCTTTCTTT,CASSPGQEAFF
TRBJ1-4,TRBV7-9,.,.,TGTGCCAGCACCTCAGGGCTGGGGGAAAAACTGTTTTTT,CASTSGLGEKLFF
TRBJ2-5,TRBV7-9,.,.,TGTGCCAGCAGCTCTAAAGACCTAGGGACTCCCGGAGGTACCCAGTACTTC,CASSSKDLGTPGGTQYF
TRBJ1-2,TRBV19,.,TRBD1,TGTGCCAGTAGTATTTCCGGGACAGGGTTCTATGGCTACACCTTC,CASSISGTGFYGYTF